Below are 6 T cell receptor beta chains sequenced from a single sample in a study of early stage breast cancer tumors. Data came from immunoSEQ multiplex PCR; TCRdb stores just in-frame clones and leaves some out. In the table there are about 72,000 clones, more than 65% of which are singletons. What was sequenced was blood. These receptors were taken from a person between 60 and 69 years old with breast cancer.

The chain joins TRBV5-3 to TRBJ2-1; a possible D gene is TRBD2 (6 bases). TRBV5-3 is given ORF status, its function remaining uncertain. The CDR3 contains 17 residues. V was pared by 0 bases and J by 1 base, with 14 bases between. The chain's CDR3 is CARSLVRAGASYNEQFF. DNA for the CDR3: TGTGCCAGAAGCTTGGTTCGAGCGGGTGCTTCCTACAATGAGCAGTTCTTC.

Only a few counts were recorded for this clone. The rearrangement links TRBV29-1 to TRBJ1-1, with unresolved D. Germline V gene sequence: CDR1 SQVTM, CDR2 ANQGSEA. Between the trimmed V and J ends, which lost 4 bases and 2 bases, there was a span of 11 bases. The CDR3 is made up of 13 amino acids. CDR3 coding DNA: TGCAGCGTTGTAGGTCCGGAAAACACTGAAGCTTTCTTT. As protein: CSVVGPENTEAFF.

The chain recombines TRBV19 with TRBJ1-6; D unresolved. Trimming pared 1 base from V and 0 bases from J, leaving 7 bases between. The CDR3 totals 16 residues. Germline loops: CDR1 LNHDA, CDR2 SQIVND (reference sequence). The CDR3 DNA is TGTGCCAGTAGTATAGGGGAGACCTCCTATAATTCACCCCTCCACTTT. Its protein is CASSIGETSYNSPLHF.

This chain joins TRBV7-2 and TRBJ2-3; weak D call: TRBD2 (6 bases). The V end was cut by 10 bases, the J end by 1 base, with 18 bases between. The length of the CDR3 is 15 residues. CDR1 SGHTA and CDR2 FQGNSA come from the germline V gene. The CDR3 here is CATTPVGGRTDTQYF. The CDR3 nucleotides are TGTGCCACCACCCCGGTGGGGGGACGCACAGATACGCAGTATTTT.

This clone was seen more than once but under ten times. The CDR3 DNA reads as TGTGCCAGCAGCGAACGGGGTGAGGGCACCGGGGAGCTGTTTTTT. Protein product: CASSERGEGTGELFF. V and J are TRBV7-3 and TRBJ2-2; perhaps TRBD2 as D (5 bases). Germline V gene sequence: CDR1 SGHTA, CDR2 FQGTGA. V gave up 5 bases and J gave up 4 bases, with 14 bases separating them. CDR3 length: 15 residues.

Here the CDR3 DNA reads TGTGCCAGCAGTTCAGGGGGCAGCTATGGCTACACCTTC. It is translated as CASSSGGSYGYTF. V usage is TRBV25-1 and J usage is TRBJ1-2, with 8 bases identical to TRBD1. Germline V gene data show CDR1 as MGHDK and CDR2 as SYGVNS. This CDR3 region has 13 residues. V trimming: 5 bases; J trimming: 4 bases; junction bases outside the gene matches: 3.